This T cell receptor beta chain came from a study of graft-versus-host responses after intestinal transplantation. With regard to this clone: At one of its ends the junction is not consistent with the germline gene, which may arise from a read error. Distinct nucleotide sequences in the sample also encode this CDR3.

There were some 200,000 CFSE-labeled responder cells plated together with some 200,000 irradiated, violet-dye-labeled stimulator cells. Responder cells that were proliferating and CFSE-low, both CD3+CD4+ and CD3+CD8+, were sorted after the reaction. Points from the study as a whole: Levels of circulating GvH clones at their peak were associated with early post-transplant HvG declines.

This CDR3 spans 12 amino acids. Germline lookup yields CDR1 GTSNPN and CDR2 SVGIG (reference sequence). Produced via immunoSEQ multiplex PCR; TCRdb's table is partial and in-frame only. Among 8,800 or so clones listed, 30% to 35% were seen once. The V call is TRBV30, the J call TRBJ1-1; no clear D gene. This TCR came from a human patient who received an intestinal transplant. The sequencing here drew on alloreactive CD4+ T cells from a mixed lymphocyte reaction culture, taken before intestinal transplant. Sample subset: CFSE-low proliferating T cells sorted from roughly 6-day pre-transplant mixed lymphocyte reaction (GvH or HvG direction). The CDR3 sequence is CAWRGRNTEAFF. For the CDR3, the DNA is TGTGCCTGGAGGGGGAGGAACACTGAAGCTTTTTTT. The whole variable domain, filled in from reference TRBV30 and TRBJ1-1, reads SQTIHQWPATLVQPVGSPLSLECTVEGTSNPNLYWYRQAAGRGLQLLFYSVGIGQISSEVPQNLSASRPQDRQFILSSKKLLLSDSGFYLCAWRGRNTEAFFGQGTRLTVV.